The source of this T cell receptor (beta chain) is a study of blood T cell repertoires in COVID-19 (dated by TCRdb to the early 2020s). Broadly, across the study: Samples covering the acute and convalescent phases of COVID-19 were provided by collaborators in the United States, Italy and Spain. The prospective study material was composed of cDNA or gDNA derived from T cells, B-cell-depleted T cells, or PBMCs. Subjects who had been exposed to COVID-19, were actively infected with it, or had recovered from it provided the deeply sampled blood TCRbeta repertoires that made up the dataset. The repertoires were made available in a free public database intended to serve as a resource for research on the immune response to SARS-CoV-2. The samples were drawn from two sources: the first 160 participants of the ongoing ImmuneRACE study, and 1,200 or so subjects contributed by 6 global collaborators. The sample metadata nearly always contained a de-identified subject ID, COVID-19 status, age in years and sex. Where HLA class I and class II types were available, the types were taken from metadata supplied by the sample provider, not from assay-based typing.

TCRbeta CDR3 regions were amplified from genomic DNA using the immunoSEQ Assay, a bias-controlled multiplex PCR. Per the source publication's procedure: Within the assay, amplification of reference gene primers was used to estimate how many nucleated cells each sample contained. To quantify the absolute abundance of each unique TCRbeta CDR3 rearrangement, sequence reads were collapsed and filtered. For each sample, productive Simpson clonality was calculated as the square root of Simpson's diversity index across productive rearrangements. Not all clones reach the TCRdb copy of this immuneACCESS table, which keeps in-frame sequences only. Checked studies attribute under half of the gap to unresolved V genes and leave the rest unexplained. Clone size and the V and J calls come from that table; the DNA yielded D and trimming. This sample is represented by tens of thousands of clones; under 95% of them were singletons. The top ten clonotypes cover 6.4% of the sample.

The CDR3 sequence holds 18 residues, the cysteine and phenylalanine included. Left in the record is the CDR3 DNA by itself, 54 bases read in frame from the first base. Overall results and qualifications from the work: The quantity of clinical and demographic metadata differed by source and by participant and was supplied without curation.

Whole blood was collected in K2EDTA tubes by collaborating institutions according to the institutions' own protocols. Collaborator samples were shipped for TCRbeta analysis as frozen whole blood, isolated PBMCs, or DNA extracted from either sample type. This clone was detected only once. It lacks a known antigen. No base-level quality is on record; no much larger clone is a single base apart. The sequence was collected from an older man with active COVID-19. The sample consisted of peripheral blood. Recombination joined TRBV21-1 with TRBJ2-5; the table's D gene call, TRBD1, was not cross checked with the DNA. TRBV21-1 is noted as a pseudogene. The CDR3 sequence is CASSKPEMGHTYQETQYF. The nucleotides are TGTGCCAGCAGCAAACCCGAAATGGGACATACGTACCAAGAGACCCAGTACTTC.